Listed here are 30 T cell receptor beta chains from one sample, sequenced in a study of a mutant IDH1 vaccine in newly diagnosed glioma. Time point in this sample: week 5, during vaccination. The investigators gave 300 ug of mutant IDH1 20-mer peptide in each vaccine dose, together with topical imiquimod. Measured with immunoSEQ multiplex PCR; TCRdb has only the in-frame clones, and not every one. The sample holds 25,000 to 30,000 clones, 87% seen once. Their antigens are not known. The sequenced sample was peripheral blood mononuclear cells (PBMCs), obtained from a glioma patient whose treatment included an IDH1 peptide vaccine. Receptor source: a woman aged 40 to 50 with glioma. Some clones in this sample may be carry-over from other donors' samples.

The gene calls are TRBV5-4 and TRBJ1-4; no definite D call. CDR1 is SGHNT, CDR2 YYREEE, per germline (reference sequence). V lost 0 bases to trimming and J lost 7 bases, with 10 bases between them. This CDR3 comprises 14 residues. CDR3 sequence reads: CASSLDAMGEKLFF. In DNA form, the CDR3 reads TGTGCCAGCAGCTTGGACGCAATGGGTGAAAAACTGTTTTTT.

This sequence joins TRBV5-6 and TRBJ2-1; the match to TRBD2 covers 9 bases. This CDR3 is 18 amino acids long. Germline CDR1 and CDR2: SGHDT and YYEEEE. Trimming removed 4 bases from V and 0 bases from J; junction bases left unmatched: 11. The CDR3 spells CASSPPWASGTSYNEQFF. The CDR3 DNA reads as TGTGCCAGCAGCCCCCCGTGGGCTAGCGGGACCTCCTACAATGAGCAGTTCTTC.

The chain carries TRBV4-3 and TRBJ1-2; D not resolved. This CDR3 has 12 amino acids. Trimming took off 0 bases at V and 13 bases at J, with 12 bases between the two ends. CDR1 and CDR2 (germline): LGHNA, YSLEER. CDR3 DNA: TGCGCCAGCAGCCAAGATGGGCGGGAAAGCACCTTC. Protein: CASSQDGRESTF.

The chain employs TRBV9 and TRBJ2-5, with 7 nucleotides matching TRBD1. V dropped 6 bases and J dropped 0; count of bases not matched to a gene: 5. This CDR3 is 14 amino acids long. CDR1 and CDR2 (germline): SGDLS, YYNGEE. The DNA for the CDR3 is TGTGCCAGCAAGGGGGACAGTAACCAAGAGACCCAGTACTTC. This gives the protein CASKGDSNQETQYF.

The chain is built from TRBV13 and TRBJ1-2; 7 bases are shared with TRBD1. Germline loops: CDR1 PRHDT, CDR2 FYEKMQ (reference sequence). V lost 7 bases and J lost 9; bases outside the gene matches: 14. This CDR3 region has 14 residues. The CDR3 coding sequence is TGTGCCAGCAAAGACCCCCGGGACAGTTCCCGCTACACCTTC. This sequence encodes CASKDPRDSSRYTF.

J is TRBJ2-1 and V is TRBV7-2; perhaps TRBD2 as D (6 bases). The CDR3 contains 14 residues. Trimming took 2 bases from V and 7 from J, leaving 12 bases between them. Looked up from germline, CDR1 is SGHTA and CDR2 is FQGNSA. CDR3 in amino acids: CASSLSYGRNEQFF. The CDR3 nucleotides are TGTGCCAGCAGCTTAAGCTACGGGAGAAATGAGCAGTTCTTC.

The chain has TRBV2 and TRBJ1-5; D possibly corresponds to TRBD1 (5 bases). The CDR3 runs 15 residues. Trimming left V 6 bases short and J 7 bases short, with 19 bases between. Germline CDR1 is SNHLY and CDR2 is FYNNEI. CDR3 DNA: TGTGCCAGCAGCGACGAGGCGGCCTCAGGGCAGCCCCAGCATTTT. This translates into CASSDEAASGQPQHF.

This clone was detected only once. The rearrangement links TRBV11-2 to TRBJ2-7; D perhaps matches TRBD1 (6 bases). CDR1 is SGHAT and CDR2 is FQNNGV in the germline V gene. The CDR3 runs 14 residues. Trimming cost V 1 base and J 0 bases, with 7 bases left between them. Here the CDR3 DNA reads TGTGCCAGCAGCTTAGGGGACATCTCCTACGAGCAGTACTTC. Its protein is CASSLGDISYEQYF.

The V gene is TRBV7-6, the J gene TRBJ1-4; TRBD1 aligns across 9 bases. Germline trimming cut 5 bases from V and 5 bases from J; bases unmatched to any gene: 6. This CDR3 spans 15 amino acids. The germline gives CDR1 SGHVS, CDR2 FNYEAQ. The CDR3: CASSQDRGRNEKLFF. CDR3 in DNA: TGTGCCAGCAGCCAGGACAGGGGCCGAAATGAAAAACTGTTTTTT.

V gene TRBV7-2 combines with J gene TRBJ2-3; D is possibly TRBD2 (5 bases). Germline CDR1 SGHTA, CDR2 FQGNSA. The CDR3 is made up of 14 amino acids. Trimming shortened V by 3 bases and J by 2 bases, and 9 bases separated the two germline ends. The CDR3 bases are TGTGCCAGCAGCTTGGACTGGTCCACAGATACGCAGTATTTT. It encodes CASSLDWSTDTQYF.

The sample holds one count of this clone. The CDR3 loop reads CASSQIGGNSPLHF. In DNA, the CDR3 is TGTGCCAGCAGCCAAATAGGGGGGAATTCACCCCTCCACTTT. The rearrangement links TRBV5-5 to TRBJ1-6, with D tentatively TRBD1 (6 bases). The V end lost 4 bases, the J end lost 7 bases, and 12 bases lay between the germline ends. Germline CDR1 is SGHKS and CDR2 is YYEKEE (reference sequence). The length of the CDR3 is 14 residues.

The chain couples TRBV28 to TRBJ2-5; D is possibly TRBD2 (6 bases). The CDR3 loop spans 13 amino acids. V lost 2 bases and J lost 5, with 9 bases in between. CDR1 and CDR2 (germline): MDHEN, SYDVKM. The DNA for the CDR3 is TGTGCCAGCAGTTTAGTGGGGAGGGAGACCCAGTACTTC. Encoded protein: CASSLVGRETQYF.

The rearrangement links TRBV2 to TRBJ2-7, with TRBD1 matching over 9 bases. Germline trimming cut 6 bases from V and 4 bases from J; bases unmatched to any gene: 10. Germline CDR1 reads SNHLY; CDR2 reads FYNNEI. This CDR3 region has 15 residues. This CDR3 is CASSPDRGERYEQYF. CDR3 sequence (DNA): TGTGCCAGCAGCCCGGACAGGGGTGAGCGTTACGAGCAGTACTTC.

This clone turned up a few times. V is TRBV27 and J is TRBJ1-5; D call uncertain. V was shortened by 5 bases and J by 2 bases, with 7 bases between the two germline ends. CDR1 MNHEY and CDR2 SMNVEV come from the germline V gene (reference sequence). The CDR3 consists of 13 residues. This CDR3 reads CASSPYGNQPQHF. Here the CDR3 DNA reads TGTGCCAGCAGTCCATATGGCAATCAGCCCCAGCATTTT.

The chain carries TRBV9 and TRBJ2-1; D unresolved. This CDR3 region has 13 residues. Per germline, CDR1 SGDLS and CDR2 YYNGEE. V lost 4 bases, J lost 11 bases, and 16 bases lay in between. CDR3 sequence (DNA): TGTGCCAGCAGCCCAATCCATTATCAAAAGCAGTTCTTC. Translating it yields CASSPIHYQKQFF.

The J gene is TRBJ2-2, the V gene TRBV18, with TRBD2 identical over 13 bases. Germline trimming cut 6 bases from V and 5 bases from J; bases unmatched to any gene: 9. The CDR3 runs to 17 residues. Germline V gives CDR1 KGHSH, CDR2 LQKENI. CDR3 bases: TGTGCCAGCTCCACGAGAGGACTAGCGGGAGAAACCGGGGAGCTGTTTTTT. Amino acid sequence: CASSTRGLAGETGELFF.

The rearrangement uses TRBV7-9 and TRBJ2-5; a weak D match, TRBD1 (5 bases). This CDR3 has 15 residues. The germline V gene encodes CDR1 SEHNR and CDR2 FQNEAQ (reference sequence). The ends were cut back, 0 bases at V and 6 bases at J, with 14 bases in the middle. CDR3 sequence reads: CASSLATGPGKTQYF. The CDR3, as DNA: TGTGCCAGCAGCTTAGCCACCGGGCCAGGGAAGACCCAGTACTTC.

CDR3 DNA sequence: TGTGCCAGCAGCGTAGGAGGGGAGAGCTCCTACGAGCAGTACTTC. Its protein product is CASSVGGESSYEQYF. The chain combines TRBV9 with TRBJ2-5; D may match TRBD1 or TRBD2 (5 bases each). The J call is uncertain, as TRBJ2-7 better fits the DNA end. Germline assignment: CDR1 SGDLS and CDR2 YYNGEE. The CDR3 covers 15 residues.

The chain carries TRBV6-6 and TRBJ1-1, with TRBD1 as a possible D gene (6 bases). This CDR3 is built from 15 residues. V was clipped by 6 bases and J by 0 bases, with 14 bases between them. From germline, CDR1 is MNHNY and CDR2 SVGAGI (reference sequence). For the CDR3, the DNA is TGTGCCAGCAGAACCAGAACAGGGCTGAACACTGAAGCTTTCTTT. As protein: CASRTRTGLNTEAFF.

V and J are TRBV19 and TRBJ2-3, with 8 bases lining up with TRBD2. This CDR3 region has 15 residues. Germline-derived CDR1 and CDR2 are LNHDA and SQIVND (reference sequence). The V gene end was trimmed by 10 bases and the J gene end by 2 bases; junction bases not matched to a gene: 11. CDR3 in DNA: TGTGCCACCCGCCCCCGGGGGGGGGCCACAGATACGCAGTATTTT. This translates into CATRPRGGATDTQYF.

The chain has TRBV11-3 and TRBJ2-1; 9 positions match TRBD2. Germline V gives CDR1 SGHNT, CDR2 YENEEA. J lost 10 bases, V lost 5 bases, and 12 bases had no gene match. CDR3 size: 15 residues. The CDR3 spells CASSRAGGGAGEQFF. CDR3 bases: TGTGCCAGCAGCCGGGCTGGCGGGGGGGCGGGAGAGCAGTTCTTC.

V is TRBV6-5 and J is TRBJ1-4; D unclear. CDR3 length: 14 residues. Germline CDR1 MNHEY, CDR2 SVGAGI. Trimming cost V 7 bases and J 8 bases, with 17 bases left between them. The CDR3 here is CASTSGNPSEKLFF. The CDR3 DNA reads as TGTGCCAGCACAAGCGGGAATCCTTCGGAAAAACTGTTTTTT.

The chain uses TRBV4-2 and TRBJ1-5; D is unclear. V lost 0 bases to trimming and J lost 4 bases, with 7 bases between them. The CDR3 length is 14 residues. The germline V gene encodes CDR1 LGHNA and CDR2 YNFKEQ. CDR3 nucleotide sequence: TGTGCCAGCAGCCAAGAGAGAGGGAATCAGCCCCAGCATTTT. It codes for CASSQERGNQPQHF.

This chain connects TRBV7-2 to TRBJ1-2; 7 bases are a match to TRBD1. Germline trimming cut 2 bases from V and 6 bases from J; bases unmatched to any gene: 9. Germline CDR1 is SGHTA and CDR2 is FQGNSA. The CDR3 has 15 residues. For the CDR3, the DNA is TGTGCCAGCAGCTTAAACTCGGGACAGACAAATGGCTACACCTTC. Its protein is CASSLNSGQTNGYTF. Full variable domain (remainder filled in from reference TRBV7-2 and TRBJ1-2): GAGVSQSPSNKVTEKGKDVELRCDPISGHTALYWYRQSLGQGLEFLIYFQGNSAPDKSGLPSDRFSAERTGGSVSTLTIQRTQQEDSAVYLCASSLNSGQTNGYTFGSGTRLTVV.

This chain links TRBV4-1 with TRBJ2-1, with D possibly matching TRBD1 (6 bases). CDR3 length: 16 amino acids. Per germline, CDR1 MGHRA and CDR2 YSYEKL. V was pared by 1 base and J by 4 bases, with 14 bases between. The chain's CDR3 is CASSQGTAPPYNEQFF. CDR3 nucleotide sequence: TGCGCCAGCAGCCAAGGGACAGCCCCTCCATACAATGAGCAGTTCTTC.

V usage is TRBV11-2 and J usage is TRBJ1-2; 7 bases map to TRBD1. CDR1 is SGHAT, CDR2 FQNNGV, per germline. The CDR3 runs to 13 residues. V dropped 1 base and J dropped 7; count of bases not matched to a gene: 3. CDR3 sequence reads: CASSLAGGPGYTF. In nucleotides, the CDR3 is TGTGCCAGCAGCTTAGCAGGGGGTCCTGGCTACACCTTC. The full variable domain, rest sourced from reference TRBV11-2 and TRBJ1-2, is EAGVAQSPRYKIIEKRQSVAFWCNPISGHATLYWYQQILGQGPKLLIQFQNNGVVDDSQLPKDRFSAERLKGVDSTLKIQPAKLEDSAVYLCASSLAGGPGYTFGSGTRLTVV.

The rearrangement uses TRBV6-1 and TRBJ1-2, with 11 bases fitting TRBD1. The V gene's germline CDR1 is MNHNS and CDR2 SASEGT. Losses at the gene ends were 2 bases for V and 6 bases for J; bases not matched to a gene: 5. The CDR3 sequence is 15 residues long. The CDR3 nucleotides are TGTGCCAGCAGTGAATGGCGGACAGGGGGCGATGGCTACACCTTC. It encodes CASSEWRTGGDGYTF.

This clone was detected only a few times. This chain uses TRBV5-8 with TRBJ1-5; 9 bases align to TRBD1. The trim removed 4 bases at V and 5 bases at J, leaving 10 bases unmatched. The CDR3 totals 16 residues. CDR1 SGHTS and CDR2 YDEGEE come from the germline V gene. CDR3 bases: TGTGCCAGCAGCAGAACAGGGGGCCTTGATTATCAGCCCCAGCATTTT. Its translation: CASSRTGGLDYQPQHF.

The chain carries TRBV5-1 and TRBJ2-5; D uncertain. The DNA end is more similar to TRBJ2-7, so the J call may be wrong. The CDR3 runs to 11 residues. CDR1 and CDR2 (germline): SGHRS, YFSETQ. CDR3 loop: CASPAPYEQYF. The CDR3 coding sequence is TGCGCCAGCCCGGCCCCCTACGAGCAGTACTTC.

This chain joins TRBV7-3 and TRBJ2-7; D perhaps matches TRBD1 (5 bases). The CDR3 totals 13 residues. The germline CDR1 and CDR2 sequences are SGHTA and FQGTGA. Trimming pared 2 bases from V and 5 bases from J, leaving 10 bases between. The DNA of the CDR3 is TGTGCCAGCAGCTTATTGCGCAGGGACGAGCAGTACTTC. It specifies CASSLLRRDEQYF. Full variable domain (outside the CDR3, taken from reference TRBV7-3 and TRBJ2-7): GAGVSQTPSNKVTEKGKYVELRCDPISGHTALYWYRQSLGQGPEFLIYFQGTGAADDSGLPNDRFFAVRPEGSVSTLKIQRTERGDSAVYLCASSLLRRDEQYFGPGTRLTVT.